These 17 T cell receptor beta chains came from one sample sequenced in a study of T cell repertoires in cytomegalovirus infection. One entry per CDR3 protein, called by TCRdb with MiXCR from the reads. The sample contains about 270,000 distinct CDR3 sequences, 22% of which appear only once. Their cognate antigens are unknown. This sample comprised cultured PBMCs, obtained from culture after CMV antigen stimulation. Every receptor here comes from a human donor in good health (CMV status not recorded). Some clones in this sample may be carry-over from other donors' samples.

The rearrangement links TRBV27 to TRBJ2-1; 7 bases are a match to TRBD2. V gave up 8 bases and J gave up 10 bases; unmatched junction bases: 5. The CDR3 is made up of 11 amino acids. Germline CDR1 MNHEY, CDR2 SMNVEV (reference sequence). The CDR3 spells CASYYGREQFF. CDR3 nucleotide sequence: TGTGCCAGCTACTACGGGAGGGAGCAGTTCTTC.

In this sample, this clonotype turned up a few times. The CDR3 nucleotides read TGTGCCAGCAGCTTAGCTAGCGGCGTGGGAGAGCAGTTCTTC. This encodes CASSLASGVGEQFF. The gene calls are TRBV7-8 and TRBJ2-1; tentatively, D is TRBD2 (6 bases). From germline, CDR1 is SGHVS and CDR2 FQNEAQ. The CDR3 is 14 residues long. V gave up 0 bases and J gave up 10 bases, with 13 bases separating them.

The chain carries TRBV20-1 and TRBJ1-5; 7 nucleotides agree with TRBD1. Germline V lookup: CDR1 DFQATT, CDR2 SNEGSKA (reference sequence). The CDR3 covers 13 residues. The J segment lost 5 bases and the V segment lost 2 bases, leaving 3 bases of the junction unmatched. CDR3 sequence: CSARRQGDQPQHF. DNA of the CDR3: TGCAGTGCTAGAAGACAGGGTGATCAGCCCCAGCATTTT.

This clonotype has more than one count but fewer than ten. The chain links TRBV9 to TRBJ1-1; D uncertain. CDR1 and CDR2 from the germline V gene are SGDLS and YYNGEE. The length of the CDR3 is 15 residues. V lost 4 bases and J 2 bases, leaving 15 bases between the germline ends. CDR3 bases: TGTGCCAGCAGCCCAATGGAGCGACCTAACACTGAAGCTTTCTTT. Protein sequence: CASSPMERPNTEAFF.

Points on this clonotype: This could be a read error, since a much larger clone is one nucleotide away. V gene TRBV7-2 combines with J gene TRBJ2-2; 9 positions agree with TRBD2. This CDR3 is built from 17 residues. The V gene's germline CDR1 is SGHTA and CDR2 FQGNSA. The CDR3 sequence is CASSFAGGPGNTGELVF. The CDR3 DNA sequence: TGTGCCAGCAGCTTCGCGGGAGGGCCCGGTAACACCGGGGAGCTGGTTTTT.

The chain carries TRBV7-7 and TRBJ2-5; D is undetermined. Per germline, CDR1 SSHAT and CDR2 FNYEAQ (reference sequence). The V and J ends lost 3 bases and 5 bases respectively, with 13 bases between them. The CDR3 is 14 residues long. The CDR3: CASSLGPALETQYF. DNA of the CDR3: TGTGCCAGCAGCTTGGGTCCAGCCTTGGAGACCCAGTACTTC.

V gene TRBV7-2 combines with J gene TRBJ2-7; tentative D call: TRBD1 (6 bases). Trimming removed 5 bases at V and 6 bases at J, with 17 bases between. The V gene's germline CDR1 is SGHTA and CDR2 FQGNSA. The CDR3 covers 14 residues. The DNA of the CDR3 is TGTGCCAGCAGCCCGGGGCTGACAGGCGGCGAGCAGTACGTC. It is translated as CASSPGLTGGEQYV.

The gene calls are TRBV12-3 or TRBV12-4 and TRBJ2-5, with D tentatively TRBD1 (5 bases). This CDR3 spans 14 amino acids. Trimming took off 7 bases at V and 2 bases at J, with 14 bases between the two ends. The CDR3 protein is CASNPTARQETQYF. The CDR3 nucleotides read TGTGCCAGCAACCCGACAGCCCGACAAGAGACCCAGTACTTC.

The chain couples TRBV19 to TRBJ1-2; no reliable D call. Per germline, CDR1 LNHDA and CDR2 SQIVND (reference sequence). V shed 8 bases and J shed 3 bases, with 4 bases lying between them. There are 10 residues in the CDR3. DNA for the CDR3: TGTGCCAGTTATTACTATGGCTACACCTTC. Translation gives CASYYYGYTF.

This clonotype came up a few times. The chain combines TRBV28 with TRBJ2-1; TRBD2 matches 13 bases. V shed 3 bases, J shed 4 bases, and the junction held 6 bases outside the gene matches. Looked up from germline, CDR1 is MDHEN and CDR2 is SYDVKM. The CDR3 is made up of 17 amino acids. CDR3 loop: CASSLGTSGIAYNEQFF. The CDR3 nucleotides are TGTGCCAGCAGTTTGGGGACTAGCGGGATTGCGTACAATGAGCAGTTCTTC.

The DNA for the CDR3 is TGTGCCAGCAGCCAAACAGGACAGGGCTCCAGCGGGAGGTTCTACGAGCAGTACGTC. Protein sequence: CASSQTGQGSSGRFYEQYV. The rearrangement joins TRBV5-6 to TRBJ2-7, with D possibly TRBD2 on 9 matching bases. The CDR3 extends over 19 amino acids. Trimming took 4 bases from V and 3 from J, leaving 29 bases between them. From germline, CDR1 is SGHDT and CDR2 YYEEEE.

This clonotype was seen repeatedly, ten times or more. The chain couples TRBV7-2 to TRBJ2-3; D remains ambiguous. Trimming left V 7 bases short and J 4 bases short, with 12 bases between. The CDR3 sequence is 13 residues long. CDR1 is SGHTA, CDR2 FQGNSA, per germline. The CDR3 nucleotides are TGTGCCAGCACCCGAAGCTTCGCAGATACGCAGTATTTT. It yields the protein CASTRSFADTQYF.

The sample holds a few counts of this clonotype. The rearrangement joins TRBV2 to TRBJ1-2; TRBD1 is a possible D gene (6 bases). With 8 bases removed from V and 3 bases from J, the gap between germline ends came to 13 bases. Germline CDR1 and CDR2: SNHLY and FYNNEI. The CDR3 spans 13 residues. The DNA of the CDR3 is TGTGCCAGCCGAGGACAGTCTTACTATGGCTACACCTTC. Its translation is CASRGQSYYGYTF.

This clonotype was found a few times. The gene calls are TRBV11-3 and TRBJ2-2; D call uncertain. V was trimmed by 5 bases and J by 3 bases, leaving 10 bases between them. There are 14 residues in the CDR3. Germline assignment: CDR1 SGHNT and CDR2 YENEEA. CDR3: CASSLGVYTGELFF. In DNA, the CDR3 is TGTGCCAGCAGCCTTGGAGTGTACACCGGGGAGCTGTTTTTT. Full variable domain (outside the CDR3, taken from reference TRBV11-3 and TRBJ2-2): EAGVVQSPRYKIIEKKQPVAFWCNPISGHNTLYWYLQNLGQGPELLIRYENEEAVDDSQLPKDRFSAERLKGVDSTLKIQPAELGDSAVYLCASSLGVYTGELFFGEGSRLTVL.

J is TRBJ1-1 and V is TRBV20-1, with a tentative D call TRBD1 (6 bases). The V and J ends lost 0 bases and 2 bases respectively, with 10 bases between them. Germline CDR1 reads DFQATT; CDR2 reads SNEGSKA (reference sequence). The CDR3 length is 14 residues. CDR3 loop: CSARERTVNTEAFF. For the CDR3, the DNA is TGCAGTGCTAGAGAGCGGACAGTAAACACTGAAGCTTTCTTT.

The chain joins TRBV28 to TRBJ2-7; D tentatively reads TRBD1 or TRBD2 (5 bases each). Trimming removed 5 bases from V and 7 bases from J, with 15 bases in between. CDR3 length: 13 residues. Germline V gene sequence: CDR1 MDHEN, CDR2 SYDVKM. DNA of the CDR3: TGTGCCAGCAGTCTCCAGGGACCATGGGAGCAGTACTTC. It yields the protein CASSLQGPWEQYF.

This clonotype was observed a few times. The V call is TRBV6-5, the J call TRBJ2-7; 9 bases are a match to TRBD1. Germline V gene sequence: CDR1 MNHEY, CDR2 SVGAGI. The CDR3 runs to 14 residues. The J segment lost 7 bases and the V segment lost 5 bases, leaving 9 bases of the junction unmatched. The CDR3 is CASSGTGKGGEQYF. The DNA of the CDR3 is TGTGCCAGCAGTGGGACAGGGAAAGGAGGGGAGCAGTACTTC.